This TCR beta chain was observed in a study of CD8 T cells in Susac syndrome. V lost 0 bases to trimming and J lost 7 bases, with 8 bases between them. Germline CDR1 SGDLS, CDR2 YYNGEE. The length of the CDR3 is 13 residues. With random hexamers, reverse transcription was performed on about 0.5 to 1 ug of RNA. TCRdb called the immunoSEQ multiplex PCR reads again in MiXCR, with one record for every CDR3 protein. This sample yields about 200,000 distinct CDR3 sequences, of which more than 85% are seen a single time; approximately 0.13% belongs to the top ten. The chain has TRBV9 and TRBJ2-1, with D perhaps TRBD1 or TRBD2 (6 bases each). The sample taken for sequencing was CD8+ T cells from PBMCs. The clonotype originates from a human donor with multiple sclerosis. The CDR3 is CASSVGGANEQFF. CDR3 coding DNA: TGTGCCAGCAGCGTAGGGGGGGCGAATGAGCAGTTCTTC. Looking up the rest from reference TRBV9 and TRBJ2-1 gives the full variable domain: DSGVTQTPKHLITATGQRVTLRCSPRSGDLSVYWYQQSLDQGLQFLIQYYNGEERAKGNILERFSAQQFPDLHSELNLSSLELGDSALYFCASSVGGANEQFFGPGTRLTVL.